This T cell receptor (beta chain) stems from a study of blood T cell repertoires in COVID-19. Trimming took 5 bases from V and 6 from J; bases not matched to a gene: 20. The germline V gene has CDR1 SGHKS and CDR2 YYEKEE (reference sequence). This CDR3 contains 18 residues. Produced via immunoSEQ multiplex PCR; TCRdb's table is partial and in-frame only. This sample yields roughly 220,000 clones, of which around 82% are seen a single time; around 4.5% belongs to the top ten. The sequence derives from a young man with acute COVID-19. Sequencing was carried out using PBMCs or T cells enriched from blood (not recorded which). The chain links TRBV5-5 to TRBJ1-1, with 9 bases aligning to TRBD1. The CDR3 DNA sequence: TGTGCCAGCAGTCCGAATTTCCGGGACAGGGTTGTCCTAGCTGAAGCTTTCTTT. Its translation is CASSPNFRDRVVLAEAFF.